This T cell receptor beta chain was captured by sequencing in a study of CD8 T cells in ankylosing spondylitis. General study results and limits: Seemingly characteristic of ankylosing spondylitis blood was a TCR beta motif consisting of 7 or 8 highly homologous variants. According to the report, clones linked to the disease were significantly enriched in matched synovial fluid samples taken from ankylosing spondylitis patients.

Trimming removed 6 bases from V and 5 bases from J; junction bases left unmatched: 8. Germline CDR1 is SGHTA and CDR2 is FQGNSA. This CDR3 is 15 amino acids long. This clonotype was counted at least ten times. What it binds is not known. Via MiXCR, TCRdb re-called the 5' RACE reads, giving one row per CDR3 protein. The sample lists about 240,000 distinct CDR3 sequences, around 7.8% occurring once. The sample consisted of blood, either unsorted or a sorted T cell fraction (not recorded which). The sequence was obtained from a male donor with ankylosing spondylitis or in good health (not recorded which). The rearrangement links TRBV7-2 to TRBJ2-5; 11 bases map to TRBD2. The CDR3: CASSFVAGGWETQYF. The CDR3 bases are TGTGCCAGCAGTTTTGTAGCGGGAGGGTGGGAGACCCAGTACTTC.